Presented here are 24 T cell receptor beta chains from one specimen sequenced in a study of early stage breast cancer tumors. Here immunoSEQ multiplex PCR was the method, and the copy in TCRdb shows in-frame clones only, minus some. The sample yields about 72,000 clones, 65% to 85% seen once. The sample taken for sequencing was blood. These receptors came from a person in their sixties with breast cancer.

Here the CDR3 DNA reads TGTGCCAGCAGCTTAGGAGGGGTCTCTGGGGCCAACGTCCTGACTTTC. This gives the protein CASSLGGVSGANVLTF. The chain carries TRBV11-2 and TRBJ2-6, with D perhaps matching TRBD1 or TRBD2 (5 bases each). CDR3 length: 16 amino acids. CDR1 and CDR2 from the germline V gene are SGHAT and FQNNGV. The V end was cut by 1 base, the J end by 0 bases, with 7 bases between.

The genes are TRBV18 and TRBJ1-5; D uncertain. CDR1 and CDR2 from the germline V gene are KGHSH and LQKENI. This CDR3 is built from 14 residues. Trimming left V 6 bases short and J 2 bases short, with 11 bases between. The CDR3, as DNA: TGTGCCAGCTCCTCGGGTAAGGGCAATCAGCCCCAGCATTTT. Its translation is CASSSGKGNQPQHF. The complete variable domain, with remaining parts taken from reference TRBV18 and TRBJ1-5, reads NAGVMQNPRHLVRRRGQEARLRCSPMKGHSHVYWYRQLPEEGLKFMVYLQKENIIDESGMPKERFSAEFPKEGPSILRIQQVVRGDSAAYFCASSSGKGNQPQHFGDGTRLSIL.

The chain employs TRBV7-6 and TRBJ2-5; 7 nucleotides match TRBD1. The germline CDR1 and CDR2 sequences are SGHVS and FNYEAQ. This CDR3 comprises 13 residues. V lost 5 bases, J lost 4 bases, and 4 bases stayed unmatched. The CDR3 spells CASSRRDRETQYF. The CDR3 DNA follows: TGTGCCAGCAGCCGCCGGGACAGAGAGACCCAGTACTTC.

This clone was counted only a few times. The rearrangement joins TRBV10-3 to TRBJ1-6; unclear D gene. V was shortened by 8 bases and J by 9 bases, with 20 bases between the two germline ends. Germline assignment: CDR1 ENHRY and CDR2 SYGVKD. The CDR3 loop spans 15 amino acids. The CDR3 reads CAISSAILVGSPLHF. The DNA for the CDR3 is TGTGCCATCTCCTCAGCCATCCTAGTAGGTTCACCCCTCCACTTT.

This rearrangement joins TRBV10-3 to TRBJ1-3; possibly TRBD1 for D (6 bases). The CDR3 spans 15 residues. The germline V gene encodes CDR1 ENHRY and CDR2 SYGVKD. V was shortened by 7 bases and J by 4 bases, with 17 bases between the two germline ends. This chain's CDR3 is CAITFDRLGGNTIYF. CDR3 sequence (DNA): TGTGCCATCACCTTCGACAGGCTAGGGGGAAACACCATATATTTT.

The chain has TRBV5-6 and TRBJ2-5; TRBD1 aligns across 7 bases. With V trimmed by 0 bases and J by 4 bases, 6 bases remained unmatched. CDR1 and CDR2 from the germline V gene are SGHDT and YYEEEE. The CDR3 runs to 15 residues. CDR3: CASSLVRQGGETQYF. CDR3 sequence (DNA): TGTGCCAGCAGCTTGGTTCGACAGGGTGGAGAGACCCAGTACTTC.

This clone occurred a few times. The chain couples TRBV14 to TRBJ1-1; D gene unclear. Trimming took off 0 bases at V and 1 base at J, with 3 bases between the two ends. The CDR3 extends over 13 amino acids. CDR1 SGHDN and CDR2 FVKESK come from the germline V gene. Written as DNA, the CDR3 is TGTGCCAGCAGCCAAGATCAGAACACTGAAGCTTTCTTT. Its translation: CASSQDQNTEAFF.

The J gene is TRBJ2-1, the V gene TRBV9; D remains unclear. V gave up 0 bases and J gave up 5 bases, with 15 bases separating them. Germline V gives CDR1 SGDLS, CDR2 YYNGEE. The CDR3 covers 16 residues. In nucleotides, the CDR3 is TGTGCCAGCAGCGTAGGTGGTACGGCGGTGGACAATGAGCAGTTCTTC. Residues: CASSVGGTAVDNEQFF.

Only one count was recorded for this clone. The rearrangement joins TRBV28 to TRBJ1-4; D possibly corresponds to TRBD1 (5 bases). The CDR3 has 14 amino acids. CDR1 and CDR2 (germline): MDHEN, SYDVKM. V lost 7 bases to trimming and J lost 8 bases, with 17 bases between them. CDR3 sequence (DNA): TGTGCCAGCACCATTGGGGGGGGTTGGGAAAAACTGTTTTTT. Protein product: CASTIGGGWEKLFF.

This chain joins TRBV5-4 and TRBJ1-4; no firm D call. Trimming took off 5 bases at V and 4 bases at J, with 12 bases between the two ends. The germline V gene has CDR1 SGHNT and CDR2 YYREEE (reference sequence). The CDR3 sequence is 14 residues long. In DNA form, the CDR3 reads TGTGCCAGCAGTGAAGACTCCCTTAATGAAAAACTGTTTTTT. It is translated as CASSEDSLNEKLFF.

This clone was detected only once. The chain links TRBV5-5 to TRBJ2-2; no reliable D call. The V gene's germline CDR1 is SGHKS and CDR2 YYEKEE (reference sequence). Trimming stripped 0 bases from V and 9 bases from J, with 15 bases between. The CDR3 length is 15 residues. CDR3 nucleotides: TGTGCCAGCAGCTTGGCCCCGGGCCCCAACAGGGAGCTGTTTTTT. Its protein product is CASSLAPGPNRELFF.

V usage is TRBV7-2 and J usage is TRBJ2-7; D may be TRBD1 (5 bases). V was clipped by 5 bases and J by 2 bases, with 13 bases between them. The CDR3 extends over 14 amino acids. Germline CDR1 SGHTA, CDR2 FQGNSA. This CDR3 reads CASSTPGIPYEQYF. The CDR3 DNA reads as TGTGCCAGCAGCACTCCAGGGATCCCCTACGAGCAGTACTTC.

The V and J genes are TRBV9 and TRBJ2-5; 11 bases match TRBD2. Germline values: CDR1 SGDLS, CDR2 YYNGEE. There are 16 residues in the CDR3. The V and J ends lost 0 bases and 1 base, in that order; junction bases with no gene match: 2. In DNA form, the CDR3 reads TGTGCCAGCAGCGTAGGGGGACTAGCGGCCCAAGAGACCCAGTACTTC. Protein: CASSVGGLAAQETQYF. Filled out from reference TRBV9 and TRBJ2-5, the complete variable domain reads DSGVTQTPKHLITATGQRVTLRCSPRSGDLSVYWYQQSLDQGLQFLIQYYNGEERAKGNILERFSAQQFPDLHSELNLSSLELGDSALYFCASSVGGLAAQETQYFGPGTRLLVL.

The V gene is TRBV6-1, the J gene TRBJ2-7, with D perhaps TRBD1 (6 bases). This CDR3 contains 14 residues. Between the trimmed V and J ends, which lost 8 bases and 5 bases, there was a span of 19 bases. Germline V lookup: CDR1 MNHNS, CDR2 SASEGT. The CDR3 here is CASLMEQGYNEQYF. The CDR3 DNA reads as TGTGCCAGCTTAATGGAACAGGGTTATAACGAGCAGTACTTC.

The chain links TRBV19 to TRBJ2-3, with TRBD2 identical over 10 bases. Trimming took 3 bases from V and 8 from J; bases not matched to a gene: 11. The germline CDR1 and CDR2 sequences are LNHDA and SQIVND (reference sequence). The CDR3 covers 16 residues. The DNA for the CDR3 is TGTGCCAGTAGTATGGGTAGCGGGGGGTTTAAGTTTACGCAGTATTTT. Its protein product is CASSMGSGGFKFTQYF. The full variable domain, rest sourced from reference TRBV19 and TRBJ2-3, is DGGITQSPKYLFRKEGQNVTLSCEQNLNHDAMYWYRQDPGQGLRLIYYSQIVNDFQKGDIAEGYSVSREKKESFPLTVTSAQKNPTAFYLCASSMGSGGFKFTQYFGPGTRLTVL.

The rearrangement links TRBV29-1 to TRBJ1-5, with TRBD1 as a possible D gene (5 bases). V shed 7 bases and J shed 5 bases, with 15 bases lying between them. From germline, CDR1 is SQVTM and CDR2 ANQGSEA. This CDR3 has 13 amino acids. CDR3 in DNA: TGCAGCGCAACCACAGGACGGGATCAGCCCCAGCATTTT. The encoded protein is CSATTGRDQPQHF.

V and J are TRBV10-3 and TRBJ2-7, with a tentative D call TRBD1 (5 bases). The germline gives CDR1 ENHRY, CDR2 SYGVKD. V was shortened by 3 bases and J by 0 bases, with 12 bases between the two germline ends. This CDR3 comprises 15 residues. CDR3 in DNA: TGTGCCATCAGTGACACGACAGTGGGCTCCTACGAGCAGTACTTC. Its protein is CAISDTTVGSYEQYF.

The V call is TRBV13, the J call TRBJ2-2; D is unresolved. V was trimmed by 7 bases and J by 4 bases, leaving 25 bases between them. The CDR3 contains 18 residues. The germline CDR1 and CDR2 sequences are PRHDT and FYEKMQ (reference sequence). Written as DNA, the CDR3 is TGTGCCAGCACTAAAACATACAGCCGCGGAGACCCCACCGGGGAGCTGTTTTTT. Amino acid sequence: CASTKTYSRGDPTGELFF. Based on the CDR3 plus reference TRBV13 and TRBJ2-2, the full variable domain is AAGVIQSPRHLIKEKRETATLKCYPIPRHDTVYWYQQGPGQDPQFLISFYEKMQSDKGSIPDRFSAQQFSDYHSELNMSSLELGDSALYFCASTKTYSRGDPTGELFFGEGSRLTVL.

The V gene is TRBV2, the J gene TRBJ1-1; 7 nucleotides agree with TRBD1. Trimming cost V 6 bases and J 0 bases; bases outside gene matches: 4. Germline V gives CDR1 SNHLY, CDR2 FYNNEI. CDR3 size: 14 residues. CDR3 loop: CASRFGQVNTEAFF. In nucleotides, the CDR3 is TGTGCCAGCAGATTCGGACAGGTGAACACTGAAGCTTTCTTT.

CDR3 DNA sequence: TGTGCCAGCAGTCCCCCTGACAGAGATACGCAGTATTTT. Protein sequence: CASSPPDRDTQYF. The chain has TRBV28 and TRBJ2-3, with D perhaps TRBD1 (5 bases). Trimming took 5 bases from V and 5 from J, leaving 11 bases between them. CDR1 and CDR2 (germline): MDHEN, SYDVKM. There are 13 residues in the CDR3. Full variable domain (missing parts from reference TRBV28 and TRBJ2-3): DVKVTQSSRYLVKRTGEKVFLECVQDMDHENMFWYRQDPGLGLRLIYFSYDVKMKEKGDIPEGYSVSREKKERFSLILESASTNQTSMYLCASSPPDRDTQYFGPGTRLTVL.

V is TRBV2 and J is TRBJ1-1, with D unresolved. Trimming cost V 4 bases and J 1 base, with 7 bases left between them. This CDR3 has 13 amino acids. In germline, CDR1 is SNHLY, CDR2 FYNNEI. CDR3 residues: CASSGRQNTEAFF. The CDR3 nucleotides are TGTGCCAGCAGTGGACGGCAGAACACTGAAGCTTTCTTT.

This clone was observed a single time. The chain joins TRBV7-2 to TRBJ1-6, with D possibly TRBD1 on 6 matching bases. Trimming removed 1 base from V and 7 bases from J, with 11 bases in between. The CDR3 contains 15 residues. Germline lookup yields CDR1 SGHTA and CDR2 FQGNSA. This CDR3 reads CASSLVGGHNSPLHF. The CDR3 DNA sequence: TGTGCCAGCAGCTTAGTGGGGGGGCACAATTCACCCCTCCACTTT.

This clone was counted a single time. The sample contains more than one DNA sequence encoding this CDR3. V is TRBV18 and J is TRBJ2-7; 7 positions match TRBD1. Germline CDR1 reads KGHSH; CDR2 reads LQKENI. J was trimmed by 1 base and V by 3 bases; bases with no gene match: 3. CDR3 length: 14 amino acids. The CDR3 coding sequence is TGTGCCAGCTCACCTGGGACAGATTCCTACGAGCAGTACTTC. Its protein product is CASSPGTDSYEQYF.

This clone was detected a few times. The chain combines TRBV5-1 with TRBJ1-3; 8 bases line up with TRBD1. The germline CDR1 and CDR2 sequences are SGHRS and YFSETQ. V shed 3 bases and J 0 bases; nucleotides not matched to a gene: 2. The CDR3 totals 15 residues. The CDR3 nucleotides read TGCGCCAGCAGCTGGGACAGGAGCTCTGGAAACACCATATATTTT. It codes for CASSWDRSSGNTIYF. Variable domain in full (rest from reference TRBV5-1 and TRBJ1-3): KAGVTQTPRYLIKTRGQQVTLSCSPISGHRSVSWYQQTPGQGLQFLFEYFSETQRNKGNFPGRFSGRQFSNSRSEMNVSTLELGDSALYLCASSWDRSSGNTIYFGEGSWLTVV.